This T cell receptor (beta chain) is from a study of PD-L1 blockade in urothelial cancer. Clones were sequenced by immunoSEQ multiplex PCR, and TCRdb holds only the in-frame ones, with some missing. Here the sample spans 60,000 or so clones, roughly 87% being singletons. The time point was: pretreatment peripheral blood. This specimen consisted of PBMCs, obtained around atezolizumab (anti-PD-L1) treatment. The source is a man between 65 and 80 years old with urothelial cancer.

The CDR3 sequence: CASSEVASGVYNEQFF. In nucleotides, the CDR3 is TGTGCCAGCAGTGAAGTCGCTAGCGGGGTTTACAATGAGCAGTTCTTC. The rearrangement links TRBV6-1 to TRBJ2-1, with 9 bases identical to TRBD2. Germline V gives CDR1 MNHNS, CDR2 SASEGT. The CDR3 loop spans 16 amino acids. The ends lost 1 base at V and 4 bases at J; junction bases unmatched: 5.